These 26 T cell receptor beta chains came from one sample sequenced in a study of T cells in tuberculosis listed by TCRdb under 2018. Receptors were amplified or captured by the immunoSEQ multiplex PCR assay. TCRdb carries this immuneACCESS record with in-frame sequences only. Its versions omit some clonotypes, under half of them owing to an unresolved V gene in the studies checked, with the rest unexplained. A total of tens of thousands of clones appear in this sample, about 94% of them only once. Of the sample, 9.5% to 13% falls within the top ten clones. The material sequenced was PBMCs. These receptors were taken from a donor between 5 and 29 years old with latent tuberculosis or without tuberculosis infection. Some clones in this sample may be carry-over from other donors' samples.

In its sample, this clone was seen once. The CDR3 DNA reads as TGTGCCAGCAGTGAATATCGGGCAGGGGACGAAAAACTGTTTTTT. This gives the protein CASSEYRAGDEKLFF. This sequence joins TRBV25-1 and TRBJ1-4; perhaps TRBD1 as D (6 bases). The germline V and J ends were trimmed by 0 bases and 8 bases, with 13 bases remaining between them. Germline-derived CDR1 and CDR2 are MGHDK and SYGVNS. This CDR3 has 15 residues.

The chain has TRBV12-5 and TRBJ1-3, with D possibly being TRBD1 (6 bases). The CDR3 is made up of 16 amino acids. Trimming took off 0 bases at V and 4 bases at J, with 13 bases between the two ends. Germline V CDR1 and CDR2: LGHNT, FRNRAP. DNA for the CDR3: TGTGCTAGTGGTTTGGTATTGGGGACACGGGGAAACACCATATATTTT. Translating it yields CASGLVLGTRGNTIYF.

CDR3 sequence: CASSLAPSGGTLGNEQFF. As DNA, the CDR3 is TGCGCCAGCAGCTTGGCCCCTAGCGGGGGGACCCTGGGGAATGAGCAGTTCTTC. V and J are TRBV5-1 and TRBJ2-1, with TRBD2 identical over 11 bases. Per the germline V gene, CDR1 is SGHRS and CDR2 is YFSETQ. Losses at the gene ends were 0 bases for V and 7 bases for J; bases not matched to a gene: 12. The CDR3 loop spans 18 amino acids. Using reference TRBV5-1 and TRBJ2-1 for the parts outside the CDR3, the full variable domain is KAGVTQTPRYLIKTRGQQVTLSCSPISGHRSVSWYQQTPGQGLQFLFEYFSETQRNKGNFPGRFSGRQFSNSRSEMNVSTLELGDSALYLCASSLAPSGGTLGNEQFFGPGTRLTVL.

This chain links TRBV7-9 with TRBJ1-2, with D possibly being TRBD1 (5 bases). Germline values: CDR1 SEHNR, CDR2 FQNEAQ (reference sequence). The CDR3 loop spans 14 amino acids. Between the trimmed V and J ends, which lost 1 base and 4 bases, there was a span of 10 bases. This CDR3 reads CASSLVAGSYGYTF. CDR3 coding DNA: TGTGCCAGCAGCTTAGTGGCAGGGTCCTATGGCTACACCTTC.

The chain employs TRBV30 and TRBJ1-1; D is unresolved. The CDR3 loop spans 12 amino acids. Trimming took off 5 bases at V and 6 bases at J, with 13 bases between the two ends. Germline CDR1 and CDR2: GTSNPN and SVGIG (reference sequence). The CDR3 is CAWVRGLSEAFF. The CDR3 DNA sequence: TGTGCCTGGGTCAGAGGATTGTCTGAAGCTTTCTTT.

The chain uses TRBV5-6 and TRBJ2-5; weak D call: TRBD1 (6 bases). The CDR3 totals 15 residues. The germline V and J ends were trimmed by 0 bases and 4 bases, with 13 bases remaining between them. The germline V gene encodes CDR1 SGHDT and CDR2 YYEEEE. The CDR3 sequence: CASSLGHTGRETQYF. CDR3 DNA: TGTGCCAGCAGCTTGGGCCATACAGGGAGAGAGACCCAGTACTTC.

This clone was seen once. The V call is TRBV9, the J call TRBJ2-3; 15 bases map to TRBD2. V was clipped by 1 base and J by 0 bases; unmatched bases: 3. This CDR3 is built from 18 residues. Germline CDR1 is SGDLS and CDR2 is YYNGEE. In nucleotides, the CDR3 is TGTGCCAGCAGCGTATTCGGACTAGCGGGGGGGAGCACAGATACGCAGTATTTT. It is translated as CASSVFGLAGGSTDTQYF. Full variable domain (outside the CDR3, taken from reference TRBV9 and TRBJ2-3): DSGVTQTPKHLITATGQRVTLRCSPRSGDLSVYWYQQSLDQGLQFLIQYYNGEERAKGNILERFSAQQFPDLHSELNLSSLELGDSALYFCASSVFGLAGGSTDTQYFGPGTRLTVL.

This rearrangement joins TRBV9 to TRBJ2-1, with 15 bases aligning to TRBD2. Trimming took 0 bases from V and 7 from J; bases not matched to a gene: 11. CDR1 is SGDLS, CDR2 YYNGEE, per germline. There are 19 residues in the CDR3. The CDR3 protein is CASSVEIGGLAGGPNEQFF. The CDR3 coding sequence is TGTGCCAGCAGCGTAGAAATTGGAGGACTAGCGGGGGGGCCGAATGAGCAGTTCTTC.

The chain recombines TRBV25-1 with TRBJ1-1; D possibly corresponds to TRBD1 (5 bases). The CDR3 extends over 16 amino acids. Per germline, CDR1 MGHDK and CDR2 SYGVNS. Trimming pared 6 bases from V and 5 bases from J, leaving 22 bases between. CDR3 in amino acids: CASRKPAGKGGTEAFF. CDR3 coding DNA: TGTGCCAGCAGGAAGCCCGCAGGGAAAGGTGGGACTGAAGCTTTCTTT.

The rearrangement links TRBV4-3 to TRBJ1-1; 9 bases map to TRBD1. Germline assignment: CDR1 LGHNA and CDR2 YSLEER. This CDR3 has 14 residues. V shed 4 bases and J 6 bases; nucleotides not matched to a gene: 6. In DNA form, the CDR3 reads TGCGCCAGCAGCCGGGGACAGGGCGGCCCTGAAGCTTTCTTT. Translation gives CASSRGQGGPEAFF.

The chain's CDR3 is CASSEWTTSGETQYF. CDR3 bases: TGTGCCAGCAGTGAATGGACGACTAGCGGTGAGACCCAGTACTTC. The rearrangement joins TRBV6-1 to TRBJ2-5; 9 bases agree with TRBD2. Per the germline V gene, CDR1 is MNHNS and CDR2 is SASEGT. The CDR3 spans 15 residues. Germline trimming cut 2 bases from V and 5 bases from J; bases unmatched to any gene: 6.

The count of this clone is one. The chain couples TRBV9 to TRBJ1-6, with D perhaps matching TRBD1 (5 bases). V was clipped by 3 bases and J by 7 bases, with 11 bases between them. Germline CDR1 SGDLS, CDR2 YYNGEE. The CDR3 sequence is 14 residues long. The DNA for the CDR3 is TGTGCCAGCAGCGCGGCAGGGAGGAATTCACCCCTCCACTTT. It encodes CASSAAGRNSPLHF.

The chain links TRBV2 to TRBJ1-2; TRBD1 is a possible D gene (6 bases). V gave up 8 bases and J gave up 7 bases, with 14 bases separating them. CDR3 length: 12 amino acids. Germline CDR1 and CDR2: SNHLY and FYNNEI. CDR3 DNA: TGTGCCAGCGCAGGGGTAGGGAGTGGCTACACCTTC. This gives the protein CASAGVGSGYTF.

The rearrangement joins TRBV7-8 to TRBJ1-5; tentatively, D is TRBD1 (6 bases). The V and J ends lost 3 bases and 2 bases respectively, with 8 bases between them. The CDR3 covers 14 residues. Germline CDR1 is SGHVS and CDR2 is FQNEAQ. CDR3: CASSFNRGNQPQHF. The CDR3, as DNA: TGTGCCAGCAGCTTTAACAGGGGCAATCAGCCCCAGCATTTT.

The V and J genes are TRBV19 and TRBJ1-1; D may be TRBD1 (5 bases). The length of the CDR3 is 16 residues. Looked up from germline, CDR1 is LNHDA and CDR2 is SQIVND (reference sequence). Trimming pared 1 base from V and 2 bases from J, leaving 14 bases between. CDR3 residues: CASSIGLGVENTEAFF. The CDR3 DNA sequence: TGTGCCAGTAGTATAGGGCTAGGGGTGGAAAACACTGAAGCTTTCTTT.

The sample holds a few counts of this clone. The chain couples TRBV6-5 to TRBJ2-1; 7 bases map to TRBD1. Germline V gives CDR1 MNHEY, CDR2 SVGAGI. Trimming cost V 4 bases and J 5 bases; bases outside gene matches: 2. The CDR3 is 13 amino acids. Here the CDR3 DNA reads TGTGCCAGCAGTTGGGGGACAGACAATGAGCAGTTCTTC. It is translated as CASSWGTDNEQFF.

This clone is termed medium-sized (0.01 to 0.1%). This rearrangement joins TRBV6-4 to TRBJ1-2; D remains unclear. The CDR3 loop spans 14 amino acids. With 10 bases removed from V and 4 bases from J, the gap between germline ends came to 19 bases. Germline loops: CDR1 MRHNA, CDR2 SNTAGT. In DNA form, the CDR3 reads TGTGCCACCTTAAGTAGGTTTCGGGTCTATGGCTACACCTTC. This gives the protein CATLSRFRVYGYTF.

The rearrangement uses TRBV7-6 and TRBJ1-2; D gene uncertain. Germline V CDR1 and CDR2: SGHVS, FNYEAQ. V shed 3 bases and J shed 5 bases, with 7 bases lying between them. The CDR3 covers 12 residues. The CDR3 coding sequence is TGTGCCAGCAGCTTCCCGAGATATGGCTACACCTTC. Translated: CASSFPRYGYTF.

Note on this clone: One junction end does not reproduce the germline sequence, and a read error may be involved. The CDR3 DNA reads TGTGCCAGTAGCTCCTACAAGGAGGGTTGGACTGAAGCTTTCTTT. Protein sequence: CASSSYKEGWTEAFF. The V gene is TRBV5-4, the J gene TRBJ1-1; D is ambiguous. The CDR3 length is 15 residues. Germline CDR1 SGHNT, CDR2 YYREEE (reference sequence).

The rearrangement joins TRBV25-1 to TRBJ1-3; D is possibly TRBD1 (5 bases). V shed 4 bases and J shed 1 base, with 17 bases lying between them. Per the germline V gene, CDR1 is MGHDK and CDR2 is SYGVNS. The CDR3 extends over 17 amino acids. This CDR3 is CASSGTISTASGNTIYF. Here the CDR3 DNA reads TGTGCCAGCAGTGGGACTATCTCGACAGCTTCTGGAAACACCATATATTTT. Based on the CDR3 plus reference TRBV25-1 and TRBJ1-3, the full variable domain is EADIYQTPRYLVIGTGKKITLECSQTMGHDKMYWYQQDPGMELHLIHYSYGVNSTEKGDLSSESTVSRIRTEHFPLTLESARPSHTSQYLCASSGTISTASGNTIYFGEGSWLTVV.

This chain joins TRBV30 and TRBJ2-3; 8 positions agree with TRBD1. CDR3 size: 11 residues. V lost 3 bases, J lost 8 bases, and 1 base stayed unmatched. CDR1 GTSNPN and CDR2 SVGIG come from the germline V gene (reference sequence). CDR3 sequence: CAWRTGATQYF. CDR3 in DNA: TGTGCCTGGAGGACAGGGGCTACGCAGTATTTT.

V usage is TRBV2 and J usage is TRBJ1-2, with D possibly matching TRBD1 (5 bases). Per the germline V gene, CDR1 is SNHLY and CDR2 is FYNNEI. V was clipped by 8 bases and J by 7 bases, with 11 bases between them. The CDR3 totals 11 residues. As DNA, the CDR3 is TGTGCCAGCGGCAGGGATTTTGGCTACACCTTC. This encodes CASGRDFGYTF.

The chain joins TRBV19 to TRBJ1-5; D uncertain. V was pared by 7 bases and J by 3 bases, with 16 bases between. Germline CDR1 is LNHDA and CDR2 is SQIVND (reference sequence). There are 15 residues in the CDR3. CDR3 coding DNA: TGTGCCAGTACTCGGACGGGAAAAGTCAATCAGCCCCAGCATTTT. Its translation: CASTRTGKVNQPQHF.

The CDR3, as DNA: TGCGCCAGCAGCTGGCAGACTAGCGGGGGCCTGAGGGAAGAGACCCAGTACTTC. It encodes CASSWQTSGGLREETQYF. The V call is TRBV5-1, the J call TRBJ2-5, with 12 bases fitting TRBD2. Germline loops: CDR1 SGHRS, CDR2 YFSETQ. V dropped 3 bases and J dropped 3; count of bases not matched to a gene: 12. This CDR3 contains 18 residues. The full variable domain, rest sourced from reference TRBV5-1 and TRBJ2-5, is KAGVTQTPRYLIKTRGQQVTLSCSPISGHRSVSWYQQTPGQGLQFLFEYFSETQRNKGNFPGRFSGRQFSNSRSEMNVSTLELGDSALYLCASSWQTSGGLREETQYFGPGTRLLVL.

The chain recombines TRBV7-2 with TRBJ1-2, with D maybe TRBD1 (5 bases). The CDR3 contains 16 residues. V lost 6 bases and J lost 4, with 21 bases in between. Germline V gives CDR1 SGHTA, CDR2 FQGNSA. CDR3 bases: TGTGCCAGCAGAACCCACGGCCAGGGCTTGGCCTATGGCTACACCTTC. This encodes CASRTHGQGLAYGYTF.

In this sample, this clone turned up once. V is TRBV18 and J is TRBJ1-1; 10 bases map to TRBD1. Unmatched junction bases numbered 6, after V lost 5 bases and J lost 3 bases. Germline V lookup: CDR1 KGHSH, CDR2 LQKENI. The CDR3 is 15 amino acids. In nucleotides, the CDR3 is TGTGCCAGCTCAGGCACCGGGACAGGGGACACTGAAGCTTTCTTT. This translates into CASSGTGTGDTEAFF.